A selection of T cell receptor beta chains follows, all from one sample in a study of T cells in Graves' hyperthyroidism and ophthalmopathy. TCRdb re-called the multiplex PCR reads with MiXCR, one entry per CDR3 protein. The sample records under 400,000 distinct CDR3 sequences, 15% to 18% being singletons. Sequenced: blood. Source of these receptors: a woman under 30 with Graves' hyperthyroidism that later progressed to Graves' ophthalmopathy. The CDR3 runs from the conserved cysteine through the conserved F or W. The order of the fields is CDR3 DNA, CDR3 protein, V gene, clone size, J gene, D gene. A D gene is named only where the DNA matches it firmly. Where a row states a size, it is once, few, many or the class of an expanded clone; other rows omit it.

CDR3 DNA: TGTGCCAGCAGTTTAGCCGGGACAATGTACGAGCAGTACTTC
CDR3 protein: CASSLAGTMYEQYF
V gene: TRBV12-3/TRBV12-4
clone size: many
J gene: TRBJ2-7
D gene: NA

CDR3 DNA: TGTGCCAGCAGTTTAACCGGGACTCGGACCTCCTACGAGCAGTACTTC
CDR3 protein: CASSLTGTRTSYEQYF
V gene: TRBV28
clone size: many
J gene: TRBJ2-7
D gene: NA

CDR3 DNA: TGTGCCAGCAGCCAAACGGGGTCCAATCAGCCCCAGCATTTT
CDR3 protein: CASSQTGSNQPQHF
V gene: TRBV7-9
clone size: many
J gene: TRBJ1-5
D gene: NA

CDR3 DNA: TGTGCCAGCAGCGAGATAGACAGCCACGAGCAGTACTTC
CDR3 protein: CASSEIDSHEQYF
V gene: TRBV11-2
clone size: many
J gene: TRBJ2-7
D gene: NA

CDR3 DNA: TGCAGTGCTAAACTAGCGGGAGCGAATTACGAGCAGTACTTC
CDR3 protein: CSAKLAGANYEQYF
V gene: TRBV20-1
clone size: many
J gene: TRBJ2-7
D gene: TRBD2

CDR3 DNA: TGCGCCAGCAGCCAGAATGGCAATGAGCAGTTCTTC
CDR3 protein: CASSQNGNEQFF
V gene: TRBV4-1
clone size: NA
J gene: TRBJ2-1
D gene: NA

CDR3 DNA: TGTGCCTTGAGGGCCTATGGCTACACCTTC
CDR3 protein: CALRAYGYTF
V gene: TRBV30
clone size: few
J gene: TRBJ1-2
D gene: NA

CDR3 DNA: TGTGCCAGCAGCTTTAGCGGGAGCGGGAATAGAGGTTATGAGCAGTTCTTC
CDR3 protein: CASSFSGSGNRGYEQFF
V gene: TRBV7-9
clone size: many
J gene: TRBJ2-1
D gene: TRBD2

CDR3 DNA: TGTGCCAGCAGCCCCGGGGACAGGGTCCAAGAGACCCAGTACTTC
CDR3 protein: CASSPGDRVQETQYF
V gene: TRBV6-1
clone size: NA
J gene: TRBJ2-5
D gene: TRBD1

CDR3 DNA: TGTGCCAGCAGTCGACAGATCAATCAGCCCCAGCATTTT
CDR3 protein: CASSRQINQPQHF
V gene: TRBV3-1
clone size: many
J gene: TRBJ1-5
D gene: NA

CDR3 DNA: TGTGCCAGCAGTTACAGCACTGAAGCTTTCTTT
CDR3 protein: CASSYSTEAFF
V gene: TRBV6-5
clone size: many
J gene: TRBJ1-1
D gene: NA

CDR3 DNA: TGTGCCTGGAGTCCCTCTAACGTCAATGAGCAGTTCTTC
CDR3 protein: CAWSPSNVNEQFF
V gene: TRBV30
clone size: many
J gene: TRBJ2-1
D gene: NA

CDR3 DNA: TGTGCCAGCAGCTTGGGGTTAGATCAGCCCCAGCATTTT
CDR3 protein: CASSLGLDQPQHF
V gene: TRBV9
clone size: NA
J gene: TRBJ1-5
D gene: NA

CDR3 DNA: TGTGCCAGCAGTTTGGGGAGAATAGCGGGAGGTTCCGAACAGTACTTC
CDR3 protein: CASSLGRIAGGSEQYF
V gene: TRBV28
clone size: NA
J gene: TRBJ2-7
D gene: TRBD2

CDR3 DNA: TGCGCCAGCAGCTTCGGGGGGAACAATGAGCAGTTCTTC
CDR3 protein: CASSFGGNNEQFF
V gene: TRBV5-1
clone size: many
J gene: TRBJ2-1
D gene: TRBD2

CDR3 DNA: TGTGCCAGCAGTTTATCTGTTAGCGGGAGGGAAGATGAGCAGTTCTTC
CDR3 protein: CASSLSVSGREDEQFF
V gene: TRBV28
clone size: NA
J gene: TRBJ2-1
D gene: TRBD2

CDR3 DNA: TGCAGTGCCCCTTTATTAGGGAAACTAGCGGGAGAAGGTAACTACGAGCAGTACTTC
CDR3 protein: CSAPLLGKLAGEGNYEQYF
V gene: TRBV20-1
clone size: few
J gene: TRBJ2-7
D gene: TRBD2

CDR3 DNA: TGTGCCAGCCTCTCACGAAACAGGGGGACCTACGAGCAGTACTTC
CDR3 protein: CASLSRNRGTYEQYF
V gene: TRBV6-1
clone size: many
J gene: TRBJ2-7
D gene: TRBD1

CDR3 DNA: TGTGCCAGCAGATCGGAAGCCGCCGGGAATTCACCCCTCCACTTT
CDR3 protein: CASRSEAAGNSPLHF
V gene: TRBV7-2
clone size: few
J gene: TRBJ1-6
D gene: NA

CDR3 DNA: TGTGCCAGCAGCGTAGCCCCGCGGGATGAGTACAATGAGCAGTTCTTC
CDR3 protein: CASSVAPRDEYNEQFF
V gene: TRBV9
clone size: NA
J gene: TRBJ2-1
D gene: NA

CDR3 DNA: TGTGCCAGCAGTTTCCTAGAGACCCAGTACTTC
CDR3 protein: CASSFLETQYF
V gene: TRBV28
clone size: many
J gene: TRBJ2-5
D gene: NA

CDR3 DNA: TGTGCCAGCAGCTCCCCGGCCGGGGACCTCTCTGGAAACACCATATCTTTT
CDR3 protein: CASSSPAGDLSGNTISF
V gene: TRBV7-9
clone size: NA
J gene: TRBJ1-3
D gene: NA

CDR3 DNA: TGTGCCAGCAGCCCCAAGTATTCGGGAGCGAACACCGGGGAGCTGTTTTTT
CDR3 protein: CASSPKYSGANTGELFF
V gene: TRBV13
clone size: many
J gene: TRBJ2-2
D gene: NA

CDR3 DNA: TGTGCCAGCAGCCTTGGGAGGGGGGAAGATACGCAGTATTTT
CDR3 protein: CASSLGRGEDTQYF
V gene: TRBV9
clone size: NA
J gene: TRBJ2-3
D gene: NA

CDR3 DNA: TGTGCCAGCAGTTCACAGGCGTTAAACACTGAAGCTTTCTTT
CDR3 protein: CASSSQALNTEAFF
V gene: TRBV28
clone size: many
J gene: TRBJ1-1
D gene: NA

CDR3 DNA: TGCGCCAGCAGCCTGTACAGGGGGGGCGTAGATACGCAGTATTTT
CDR3 protein: CASSLYRGGVDTQYF
V gene: TRBV4-1
clone size: few
J gene: TRBJ2-3
D gene: NA

CDR3 DNA: TGCGCCAGCAGCAGGGGGACAGGTGCGAAGGAGCAGTACTTC
CDR3 protein: CASSRGTGAKEQYF
V gene: TRBV4-3
clone size: NA
J gene: TRBJ2-7
D gene: TRBD1

CDR3 DNA: TGTGCCAGCAGCCAAGGGGGCTTGACCTACGAGCAGTACTTC
CDR3 protein: CASSQGGLTYEQYF
V gene: TRBV14
clone size: NA
J gene: TRBJ2-7
D gene: NA

CDR3 DNA: TGCGCCAGCAGCACGCTTGGATCAGCGGGAGAATACAATGAGCAGTTCTTC
CDR3 protein: CASSTLGSAGEYNEQFF
V gene: TRBV5-1
clone size: many
J gene: TRBJ2-1
D gene: TRBD2

CDR3 DNA: TGCAGTGCTAGAGATAGGAACGGGAGGGGCTACGAGCAGTACTTC
CDR3 protein: CSARDRNGRGYEQYF
V gene: TRBV20-1
clone size: many
J gene: TRBJ2-7
D gene: TRBD2

CDR3 DNA: TGTGCCAGCACCGAACACGCTGCGGGGTCGGCGAATGAGCAGTTCTTC
CDR3 protein: CASTEHAAGSANEQFF
V gene: TRBV7-2
clone size: many
J gene: TRBJ2-1
D gene: NA

CDR3 DNA: TGTGCCAGCAGCCCGACCGGGACAGGGAATGGCGATGAGCAGTTCTTC
CDR3 protein: CASSPTGTGNGDEQFF
V gene: TRBV7-9
clone size: NA
J gene: TRBJ2-1
D gene: TRBD1

CDR3 DNA: TGTGCCAGCAGTCTAACAGGGAACACCGGGGAGCTGTTTTTT
CDR3 protein: CASSLTGNTGELFF
V gene: TRBV7-9
clone size: many
J gene: TRBJ2-2
D gene: NA

CDR3 DNA: TGTGCCAGCAGACCGGGATCAGGGGGAATTCAAGAGACCCAGTACTTC
CDR3 protein: CASRPGSGGIQETQYF
V gene: TRBV6-1
clone size: many
J gene: TRBJ2-5
D gene: TRBD1

CDR3 DNA: TGCAGTGCTAGGATAAACCGGCGGTGGAGCGCGTTCTCCTACGAGCAGTACTTC
CDR3 protein: CSARINRRWSAFSYEQYF
V gene: TRBV20-1
clone size: NA
J gene: TRBJ2-7
D gene: NA

CDR3 DNA: TGCAGTGCTAGAGTCGGGACATCGAGCGTCACAGATACGCAGTATTTT
CDR3 protein: CSARVGTSSVTDTQYF
V gene: TRBV20-1
clone size: many
J gene: TRBJ2-3
D gene: NA

CDR3 DNA: TGCAGTGCTGCCCTGACAGGGCAGGGCTACGAGCAGTACTTC
CDR3 protein: CSAALTGQGYEQYF
V gene: TRBV20-1
clone size: many
J gene: TRBJ2-7
D gene: TRBD1

CDR3 DNA: TGTGCCAGCAGTTACCTTTTAGATGAAAAACTGTTTTTT
CDR3 protein: CASSYLLDEKLFF
V gene: TRBV6-1
clone size: many
J gene: TRBJ1-4
D gene: NA

CDR3 DNA: TGCAGTGCAGGCCCCCCGCGGGACTACGAGCAGTACTTC
CDR3 protein: CSAGPPRDYEQYF
V gene: TRBV20-1
clone size: NA
J gene: TRBJ2-7
D gene: NA

CDR3 DNA: TGTGCCAGCATCACAGATGGTAAGGCTCTTCTCTACGAGCAGTACTTC
CDR3 protein: CASITDGKALLYEQYF
V gene: TRBV7-9
clone size: many
J gene: TRBJ2-7
D gene: NA

CDR3 DNA: TGCGCCAGCAGCTTGGGAGCCCGGGGAATAAGTTATGGCTACACCTTC
CDR3 protein: CASSLGARGISYGYTF
V gene: TRBV5-1
clone size: many
J gene: TRBJ1-2
D gene: NA

CDR3 DNA: TGTGCCAGCAGTTTTGGGGGTGAACCCACAGATACGCAGTATTTT
CDR3 protein: CASSFGGEPTDTQYF
V gene: TRBV28
clone size: few
J gene: TRBJ2-3
D gene: NA

CDR3 DNA: TGTGCCAGCAGTGATTTTAACCGGCGTGGCTACACCTTC
CDR3 protein: CASSDFNRRGYTF
V gene: TRBV25-1
clone size: NA
J gene: TRBJ1-2
D gene: NA

CDR3 DNA: TGTGCCAGCAGTTTCGGACCGTTGTACAATGAGCAGTTCTTC
CDR3 protein: CASSFGPLYNEQFF
V gene: TRBV12-3/TRBV12-4
clone size: many
J gene: TRBJ2-1
D gene: NA

CDR3 DNA: TGTGCCAGCAGTTATCGACGGGACAGCTACGAGCAGTACTTC
CDR3 protein: CASSYRRDSYEQYF
V gene: TRBV6-5
clone size: NA
J gene: TRBJ2-7
D gene: TRBD1

CDR3 DNA: TGTGCCAGCATCATAAGAGGACAGGGACCTAGCACAGATACGCAGTATTTT
CDR3 protein: CASIIRGQGPSTDTQYF
V gene: TRBV7-9
clone size: many
J gene: TRBJ2-3
D gene: TRBD1

CDR3 DNA: TGCGCCAGCAGCGGAACCACAGGGGGCTCCTACAATGAGCAGTTCTTC
CDR3 protein: CASSGTTGGSYNEQFF
V gene: TRBV5-1
clone size: NA
J gene: TRBJ2-1
D gene: TRBD1

CDR3 DNA: TGTGCCAGCAGCCTGGGACTTGAAGAGACCCAGTACTTC
CDR3 protein: CASSLGLEETQYF
V gene: TRBV5-1
clone size: many
J gene: TRBJ2-5
D gene: NA

CDR3 DNA: TGTGCCAGCACTAACAGGGGCAGGGGGCCCAATGAGCAGTTCTTC
CDR3 protein: CASTNRGRGPNEQFF
V gene: TRBV6-2/TRBV6-3
clone size: NA
J gene: TRBJ2-1
D gene: TRBD1